In this sample, the clone carrying this T cell receptor beta chain turned up once. Its target is not known. The data originate from a study of healthy donors' naive CD4 and CD8 T cells. Study-wide findings and caveats: Positive CDR3 charge linked to CD4+ cells, negative to CD8+ cells.

Germline CDR1 reads SQVTM; CDR2 reads ANQGSEA. The V and J ends lost 1 base and 6 bases respectively, with 21 bases between them. The CDR3 is 16 amino acids. Each TCR library used approximately 500 ng of total RNA and a linear amplification protocol. From the reads, TCRdb called clonotypes with MiXCR, one entry per CDR3 protein. The sample yields roughly 200,000 distinct CDR3 sequences, 65% to 75% seen once. Sequencing used naive CD4+ and CD8+ T cells sorted from blood, pooled from several donors. This chain uses TRBV29-1 with TRBJ1-1; the D gene is possibly TRBD1 (5 bases). This clonotype was sampled from a pool of human donors in good health; the sample pools cells from several healthy donors. CDR3 nucleotides: TGCAGCGTTGAAGCCCGGGGGAGACGTCTTCATTCTGAAGCTTTCTTT. Its protein is CSVEARGRRLHSEAFF.